The clone carrying this T cell receptor beta chain was detected once. There are 15 residues in the CDR3. Germline-derived CDR1 and CDR2 are MNHEY and SVGAGI. V was cut by 6 bases and J by 2 bases, with 13 bases left in between. This entry is derived from a study of technical replicates of blood from a handful of donors. Profiling relied on immunoSEQ multiplex PCR, and the TCRdb table lists in-frame clones only, not all of them. The data show over 10,000 clones, with approximately 86% seen just once and approximately 10% held by the top ten. The source material was PBMCs. The sequence was obtained from a human donor in good health. The chain recombines TRBV6-5 with TRBJ2-2; D perhaps matches TRBD1 (6 bases). The CDR3 DNA reads as TGTGCCAGCAGAAGGACAGCGACAAACACCGGGGAGCTGTTTTTT. Translating gives CASRRTATNTGELFF.